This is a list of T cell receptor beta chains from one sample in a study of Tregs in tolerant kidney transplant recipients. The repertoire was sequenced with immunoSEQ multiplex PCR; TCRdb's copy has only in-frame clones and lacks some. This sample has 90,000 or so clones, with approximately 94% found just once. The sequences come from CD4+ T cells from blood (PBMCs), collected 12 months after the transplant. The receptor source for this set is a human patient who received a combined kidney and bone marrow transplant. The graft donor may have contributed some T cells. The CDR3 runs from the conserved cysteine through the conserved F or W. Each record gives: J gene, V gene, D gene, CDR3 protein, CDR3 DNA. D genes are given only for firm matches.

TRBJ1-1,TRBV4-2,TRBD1,CASSQAGTGKEAFF,TGTGCCAGCAGCCAGGCCGGGACAGGGAAGGAAGCTTTCTTT
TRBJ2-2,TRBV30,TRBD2,CAWRGTSGRITGELFF,TGTGCCTGGAGAGGAACTAGCGGGAGGATCACCGGGGAGCTGTTTTTT
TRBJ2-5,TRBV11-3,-,CASSLGLTNHQETQYF,TGTGCCAGCAGCTTAGGTCTAACTAACCACCAAGAGACCCAGTACTTC
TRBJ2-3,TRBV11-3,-,CASSLRDTQYF,TGTGCCAGCAGCTTACGGGATACGCAGTATTTT
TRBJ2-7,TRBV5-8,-,CASSFRPEGSYEQYF,TGTGCCAGCAGCTTCAGGCCGGAGGGGTCCTACGAGCAGTACTTC
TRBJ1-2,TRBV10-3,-,CAISWDIGYTF,TGTGCCATCAGTTGGGACATAGGCTACACCTTC
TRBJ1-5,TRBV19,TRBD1,CASNLLRTGPYSNQPQHF,TGTGCCAGTAATTTACTTCGGACAGGCCCTTATAGCAATCAGCCCCAGCATTTT
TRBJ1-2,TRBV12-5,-,CASGLVPVLGQGEKGASKNYGYTF,TGTGCTAGTGGTTTGGTACCCGTATTGGGCCAGGGTGAAAAGGGCGCCTCAAAAAACTATGGCTACACCTTC
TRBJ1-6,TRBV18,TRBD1,CASSGQGNSPLHF,TGTGCCAGCTCAGGACAGGGAAATTCACCCCTCCACTTT
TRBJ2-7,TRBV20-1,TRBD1,CSARGSYEQYF,TGCAGTGCCAGGGGGTCCTACGAGCAGTACTTC
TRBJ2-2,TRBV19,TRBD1,CASSTAGGTGELFF,TGTGCCAGTAGTACGGCAGGGGGCACCGGGGAGCTGTTTTTT
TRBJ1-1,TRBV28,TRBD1,CASSLQGRPNTEAFF,TGTGCCAGCAGTCTACAGGGGCGCCCGAACACTGAAGCTTTCTTT
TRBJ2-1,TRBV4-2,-,CASSQDRLWQGYDNEQFF,TGTGCCAGCAGCCAAGATCGTTTATGGCAGGGCTACGACAATGAGCAGTTCTTC
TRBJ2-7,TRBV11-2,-,CASSPLPPAYEQYF,TGTGCCAGCAGCCCACTACCGCCGGCCTACGAGCAGTACTTC
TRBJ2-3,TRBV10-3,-,CAISPGLSTDTQYF,TGTGCCATCAGTCCCGGACTCAGCACAGATACGCAGTATTTT
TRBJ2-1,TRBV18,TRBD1,CASSPTGQGVSEQFF,TGTGCCAGCTCACCAACGGGACAGGGGGTTTCTGAGCAGTTCTTC
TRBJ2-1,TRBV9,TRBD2,CASSVTSGGNNEQFF,TGTGCCAGCAGCGTGACTAGCGGGGGGAATAATGAGCAGTTCTTC
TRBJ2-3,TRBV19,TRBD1,CASSSTGGGLNTQYF,TGTGCCAGTAGTTCTACAGGGGGAGGTCTAAACACGCAGTATTTT
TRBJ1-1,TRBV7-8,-,CASSLENWGSNTEAFF,TGTGCCAGCAGCTTAGAAAACTGGGGCTCGAACACTGAAGCTTTCTTT
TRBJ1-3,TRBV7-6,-,CASSSQGYSGNTIYF,TGTGCCAGCAGCTCGCAGGGTTACTCTGGAAACACCATATATTTT
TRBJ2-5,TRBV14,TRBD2,CASSNGLAGQETQYF,TGTGCCAGCAGCAACGGACTAGCGGGGCAAGAGACCCAGTACTTC
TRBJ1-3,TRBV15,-,CATSSRTAGNTIYF,TGTGCCACCAGCAGTAGGACAGCTGGAAACACCATATATTTT
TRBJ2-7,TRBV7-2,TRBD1,CASSLFFRGHTLNEQYF,TGTGCCAGCAGCTTATTTTTCAGGGGGCACACTCTAAACGAGCAGTACTTC
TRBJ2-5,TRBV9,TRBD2,CASSAGLAPETQYF,TGTGCCAGCAGCGCCGGACTAGCCCCAGAGACCCAGTACTTC
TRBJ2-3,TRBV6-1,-,CASSVTGLGFTDTQYF,TGTGCCAGCAGTGTTACAGGGTTAGGGTTTACAGATACGCAGTATTTT
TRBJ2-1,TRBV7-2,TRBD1,CASSPPGGPNNEQFF,TGTGCCAGCAGCCCCCCAGGGGGTCCAAACAATGAGCAGTTCTTC